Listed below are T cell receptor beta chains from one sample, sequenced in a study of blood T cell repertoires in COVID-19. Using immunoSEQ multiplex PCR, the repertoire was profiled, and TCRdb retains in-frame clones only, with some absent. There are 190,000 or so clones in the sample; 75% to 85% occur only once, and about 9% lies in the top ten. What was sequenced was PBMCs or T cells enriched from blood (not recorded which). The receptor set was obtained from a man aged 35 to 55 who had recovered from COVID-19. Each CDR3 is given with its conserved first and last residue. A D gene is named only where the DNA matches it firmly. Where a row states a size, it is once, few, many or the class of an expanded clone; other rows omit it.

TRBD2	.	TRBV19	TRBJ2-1	TGTGCCAGTAGTCCTCTAGCGGGAGGGAACTTATACAATGAGCAGTTCTTC	CASSPLAGGNLYNEQFF
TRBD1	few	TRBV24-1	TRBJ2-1	TGTGCCACCAGTGATGCGACAGGGTCCGCGAACAATGAGCAGTTCTTC	CATSDATGSANNEQFF
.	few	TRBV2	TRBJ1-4	TGTGCCAGCAGGAGGGGGGGCAGCGCAACTAATGAAAAACTGTTTTTT	CASRRGGSATNEKLFF
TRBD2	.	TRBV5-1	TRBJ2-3	TGCGCCAGCGGGCGGGAGGGCAGCACAGATACGCAGTATTTT	CASGREGSTDTQYF
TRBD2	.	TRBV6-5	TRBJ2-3	TGTGCCAGCAGCCAAACCGTAGCGGGGGGGGATACGCAGTATTTT	CASSQTVAGGDTQYF
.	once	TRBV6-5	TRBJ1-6	TGTGCCAGCAGTTACGCGATGGAGAATTCACCCCTCCACTTT	CASSYAMENSPLHF
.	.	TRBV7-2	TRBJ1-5	TGTGCCAGCAGCCTGCGGGGAAGGTCCCAGCCCCAGCATTTT	CASSLRGRSQPQHF
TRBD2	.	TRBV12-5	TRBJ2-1	TGTGCTAGTGGGGGGGGGAGACTCACACTATCAACTAGCGTACCTATCTATGAGCAGTTCTTC	CASGGGRLTLSTSVPIYEQFF
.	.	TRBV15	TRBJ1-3	TGTGCCACCAGCAGAGATGGGAGTCCTGGAAACACCATATATTTT	CATSRDGSPGNTIYF
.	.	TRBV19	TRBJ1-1	TGTGCCAGTATCATATCGGCGGCGAACACTGAAGCTTTCTTT	CASIISAANTEAFF
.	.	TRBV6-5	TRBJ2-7	TGTGCCAGCAGTCGCGGGACCGGCTACGAGCAGTACTTC	CASSRGTGYEQYF
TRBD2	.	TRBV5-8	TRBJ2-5	TGTGCCAGCAGCATCAGACTAGCGGGAGAATGGGAGACCCAGTACTTC	CASSIRLAGEWETQYF
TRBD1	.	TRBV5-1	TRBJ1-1	TGCGCCAGCAGCCTACACCGGGACAGGGGGCGCGGGGGCACTGAAGCTTTCTTT	CASSLHRDRGRGGTEAFF
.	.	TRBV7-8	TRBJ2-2	TGTGCCAGCAGCTCAGACCCTTCCCCAACGACGCAGCGCACCGGGGAGCTGTTTTTT	CASSSDPSPTTQRTGELFF
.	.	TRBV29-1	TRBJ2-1	TGCAGCGTTGAAGATTATAATGAGCAGTTCTTC	CSVEDYNEQFF
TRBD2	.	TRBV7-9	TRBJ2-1	TGTGCCAGCAGCCTCCGACTAGCGGGAGGCCCCGTTGAGGGTGAGCAGTTCTTC	CASSLRLAGGPVEGEQFF
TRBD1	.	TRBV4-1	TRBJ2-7	TGCGCCAGCAGCCAGGGCCGGGACAGGGTATTCGGTAGCTCCTACGAGCAGTACTTC	CASSQGRDRVFGSSYEQYF
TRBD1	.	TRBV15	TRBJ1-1	TGTGCCACCAGCAAGGGAGGACAGGGGAACACTGAAGCTTTCTTT	CATSKGGQGNTEAFF
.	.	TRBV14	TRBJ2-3	TGTGCCAGCAGCCCCCTAGATCCAGATTCAGATACGCAGTATTTT	CASSPLDPDSDTQYF
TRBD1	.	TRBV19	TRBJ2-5	TGTGCCAGTAGTGTCACAGGGGGCATAGGAGAGACCCAGTACTTC	CASSVTGGIGETQYF
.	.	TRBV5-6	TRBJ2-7	TGTGCCAGCAGCTTGGCGACAGGCAACGAGCAGTACTTC	CASSLATGNEQYF
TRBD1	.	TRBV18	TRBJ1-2	TGTGCCAGCTCACCGCCCCTGGGACAGACAAACTATGGCTACACCTTC	CASSPPLGQTNYGYTF
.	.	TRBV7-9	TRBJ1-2	TGTGCCAGCAGCTTGCAGACTGACTATGGCTACACCTTC	CASSLQTDYGYTF
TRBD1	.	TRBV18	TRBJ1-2	TGTGCCAGCTCACAGGACAGGGGATACGGCTACACCTTC	CASSQDRGYGYTF
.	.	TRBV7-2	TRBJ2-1	TGTGCCAGCAGCTTAGCGCGAGGAGACGAGCAGTTCTTC	CASSLARGDEQFF
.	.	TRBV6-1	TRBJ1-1	TGTGCCAGCAGTGACCCAAGCGCGCTGAACACTGAAGCTTTCTTT	CASSDPSALNTEAFF
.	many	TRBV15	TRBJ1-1	TGTGCCACCAGCAGAGGAGGCGGCACTGAAGCTTTCTTT	CATSRGGGTEAFF
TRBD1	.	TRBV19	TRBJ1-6	TGTGCCAGTACCCTCGACAGGGTCACTTCACCCCTCCACTTT	CASTLDRVTSPLHF
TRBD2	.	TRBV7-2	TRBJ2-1	TGTGCCAGCAGCCTATTCGGGACTAGCGAATACAATGAGCAGTTCTTC	CASSLFGTSEYNEQFF
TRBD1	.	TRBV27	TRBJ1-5	TGTGCCAGCAGTTTGCAGGGGGTAAATCAGCCCCAGCATTTT	CASSLQGVNQPQHF
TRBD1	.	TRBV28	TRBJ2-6	TGTGCCAGTGACAGGGGAAGCTCTGGGGCCAACGTCCTGACTTTC	CASDRGSSGANVLTF
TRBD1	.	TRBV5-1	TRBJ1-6	TGCGCCAGCGCTAAAACCGGGACAGGGGAATCACCCCTCCACTTT	CASAKTGTGESPLHF